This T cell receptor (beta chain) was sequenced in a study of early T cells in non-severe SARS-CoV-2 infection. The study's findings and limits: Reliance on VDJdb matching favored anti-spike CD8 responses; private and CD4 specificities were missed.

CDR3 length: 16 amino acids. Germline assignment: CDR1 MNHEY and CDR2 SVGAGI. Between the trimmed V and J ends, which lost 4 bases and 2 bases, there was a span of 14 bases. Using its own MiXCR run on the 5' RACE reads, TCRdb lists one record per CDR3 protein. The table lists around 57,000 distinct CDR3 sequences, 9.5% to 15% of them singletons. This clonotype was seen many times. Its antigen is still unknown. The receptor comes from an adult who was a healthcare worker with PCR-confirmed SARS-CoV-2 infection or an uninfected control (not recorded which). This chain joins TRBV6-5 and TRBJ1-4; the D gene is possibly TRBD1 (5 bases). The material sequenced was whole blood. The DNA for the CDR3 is TGTGCCAGCAGTTCCCAGATCGGGGCGACTAATGAAAAACTGTTTTTT. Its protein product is CASSSQIGATNEKLFF.